This T cell receptor (beta chain) was sequenced during a study of blood T cell repertoires in COVID-19. This CDR3 has 13 amino acids. Deletions cut 5 bases from V and 0 bases from J, with 8 bases between. This table comes from immunoSEQ multiplex PCR, and its TCRdb copy is limited to in-frame clones, with some not included. The sample lists fewer than 200,000 clones, under 90% occurring once. The sequenced sample consisted of PBMCs or T cells enriched from blood (not recorded which). The chain links TRBV12-3 or TRBV12-4 to TRBJ2-7; a weak D match, TRBD1 (6 bases). This TCR was recovered from a man aged 50 or older who had recovered from COVID-19. CDR3 in DNA: TGTGCCAGCAGTCCGGACAGCTCCTACGAGCAGTACTTC. Translation: CASSPDSSYEQYF.